These 15 T cell receptor beta chains share one sample of origin, sequenced in a study of blood T cells in healthy people across ages. Through a sample-barcoded 5' primer and a J-beta primer mix, a second PCR was run for 7 to 11 cycles. TCRdb reanalysed the 5' RACE reads using MiXCR and keeps one entry per CDR3 protein. The repertoire holds about 1.1 million distinct CDR3 sequences, with under 40% as singletons. The sample was blood. These receptors all stem from a man aged 18 to 29 in good health.

V usage is TRBV9 and J usage is TRBJ1-4, with TRBD1 matching over 8 bases. Germline V CDR1 and CDR2: SGDLS, YYNGEE. With V trimmed by 3 bases and J by 2 bases, 0 bases remained unmatched. CDR3 length: 14 residues. The CDR3 nucleotides read TGTGCCAGCAGCGGGACAGGGACTAATGAAAAACTGTTTTTT. Its protein product is CASSGTGTNEKLFF.

The rearrangement links TRBV27 to TRBJ2-1; 8 positions agree with TRBD1. CDR3 length: 14 amino acids. V was pared by 5 bases and J by 13 bases, with 13 bases of the junction left unmatched. From germline, CDR1 is MNHEY and CDR2 SMNVEV (reference sequence). CDR3 nucleotides: TGTGCCAGCAGTCTGGGGACAGGAGGGGAGACCCAGTTCTTC. Its protein product is CASSLGTGGETQFF.

The chain carries TRBV5-1 and TRBJ2-5; D possibly matches TRBD1 or TRBD2 (5 bases each). The CDR3 covers 16 residues. CDR1 is SGHRS, CDR2 YFSETQ, per germline. Trimming pared 0 bases from V and 5 bases from J, leaving 17 bases between. In DNA, the CDR3 is TGCGCCAGCAGCTTGGGTTGGGGGAAACACGAGGAGACCCAGTACTTC. Amino acids: CASSLGWGKHEETQYF.

This clonotype was seen a few times. CDR3 sequence reads: CASSLEPRATDTQYF. CDR3 nucleotide sequence: TGCGCCAGCAGCTTGGAGCCGAGGGCCACAGATACGCAGTATTTT. The genes are TRBV5-1 and TRBJ2-3; the D gene is possibly TRBD2 (5 bases). Trimming removed 0 bases at V and 2 bases at J, with 10 bases between. The CDR3 consists of 15 residues. Germline V gene sequence: CDR1 SGHRS, CDR2 YFSETQ.

The chain links TRBV25-1 to TRBJ2-1, with a weak D call TRBD2 (5 bases). The CDR3 spans 16 residues. Trimming took 1 base from V and 7 from J, leaving 17 bases between them. From germline, CDR1 is MGHDK and CDR2 SYGVNS. Here the CDR3 DNA reads TGTGCCAGCAGTGAATCAGGTCACGAAGCGGAAAATGAGCAGTTCTTC. Translated, it gives CASSESGHEAENEQFF.

Comments on this clonotype: One end of the junction varies from germline; a read error may be responsible. The rearrangement joins TRBV2 to TRBJ2-5, with D perhaps assigned TRBD1 or TRBD2 (6 bases each). In germline, CDR1 is SNHLY, CDR2 FYNNEI. The CDR3 loop spans 14 amino acids. CDR3 coding DNA: TGTGCCGGCAGTGAAAGAGGGAGGACAGAGACCCAGTACTTT. It yields the protein CAGSERGRTETQYF. The full variable domain, its missing parts supplied by reference TRBV2 and TRBJ2-5, is EPEVTQTPSHQVTQMGQEVILRCVPISNHLYFYWYRQILGQKVEFLVSFYNNEISEKSEIFDDQFSVERPDGSNFTLKIRSTKLEDSAMYFCAGSERGRTETQYFGPGTRLLVL.

This chain joins TRBV7-9 and TRBJ2-2, with 7 bases fitting TRBD1. The CDR3 totals 16 residues. Germline assignment: CDR1 SEHNR and CDR2 FQNEAQ (reference sequence). V gave up 1 base and J gave up 2 bases; unmatched junction bases: 4. The CDR3 sequence is CASSLVTGDNTGELFF. As DNA, the CDR3 is TGTGCCAGCAGCTTAGTAACAGGGGATAACACCGGGGAGCTGTTTTTT. Using reference TRBV7-9 and TRBJ2-2 for the parts outside the CDR3, the full variable domain is DTGVSQNPRHKITKRGQNVTFRCDPISEHNRLYWYRQTLGQGPEFLTYFQNEAQLEKSRLLSDRFSAERPKGSFSTLEIQRTEQGDSAMYLCASSLVTGDNTGELFFGEGSRLTVL.

This sequence joins TRBV20-1 and TRBJ1-2; D is unclear. V lost 0 bases to trimming and J lost 3 bases, with 17 bases between them. Germline CDR1 DFQATT, CDR2 SNEGSKA (reference sequence). This CDR3 comprises 16 residues. The CDR3 protein is CSARDPVALRDYGYTF. The DNA of the CDR3 is TGCAGTGCTAGAGATCCGGTCGCCCTACGGGACTATGGCTACACCTTC.

This chain joins TRBV5-1 and TRBJ1-4; 9 nucleotides align to TRBD1. The J segment lost 0 bases and the V segment lost 3 bases, leaving 3 bases of the junction unmatched. The germline V gene has CDR1 SGHRS and CDR2 YFSETQ. The CDR3 has 16 amino acids. In DNA, the CDR3 is TGCGCCAGCAGCTGGACAGGGGTCGCAACTAATGAAAAACTGTTTTTT. It translates to CASSWTGVATNEKLFF.

The chain has TRBV3-1 and TRBJ2-7; D is unresolved. Germline V gives CDR1 LGHDT, CDR2 YNNKEL (reference sequence). V was pared by 4 bases and J by 1 base, with 8 bases between. This CDR3 has 13 residues. This chain's CDR3 is CASSPSWSYEQYF. CDR3 coding DNA: TGTGCCAGCAGCCCCTCCTGGTCCTACGAGCAGTACTTC.

The CDR3 DNA is TGTGCCAGCAGCCCAATTCGACAGGGATTGAACACTGAAGCTTTCTTT. Translation: CASSPIRQGLNTEAFF. This chain joins TRBV7-9 and TRBJ1-1, with 7 bases identical to TRBD1. The germline V gene encodes CDR1 SEHNR and CDR2 FQNEAQ (reference sequence). With V trimmed by 5 bases and J by 0 bases, 9 bases remained unmatched. There are 16 residues in the CDR3.

The sample holds a few counts of this clonotype. The V gene is TRBV27, the J gene TRBJ2-1, with D perhaps matching TRBD2 (5 bases). The CDR3 loop spans 12 amino acids. Germline V gives CDR1 MNHEY, CDR2 SMNVEV (reference sequence). The ends were cut back, 8 bases at V and 5 bases at J, with 10 bases in the middle. The CDR3 bases are TGTGCCAGCCGATCGGGGAACAATGAGCAGTTCTTC. Residues: CASRSGNNEQFF.

V usage is TRBV6-1 and J usage is TRBJ2-1; D uncertain. V lost 7 bases to trimming and J lost 5 bases, with 18 bases between them. This CDR3 is 15 amino acids long. CDR1 is MNHNS and CDR2 is SASEGT in the germline V gene. This CDR3 is CASTNMAGWDNEQFF. Written as DNA, the CDR3 is TGTGCCAGCACCAACATGGCAGGTTGGGACAATGAGCAGTTCTTC.

A few counts support this clonotype. In DNA, the CDR3 is TGCAGTGCTCCAGCCTTACAGAGTCAGCCCCAGCATTTT. Translation: CSAPALQSQPQHF. V gene TRBV20-1 combines with J gene TRBJ1-5, with D hard to call. Trimming cost V 5 bases and J 6 bases, with 14 bases left between them. This CDR3 is 13 amino acids long. CDR1 is DFQATT, CDR2 SNEGSKA, per germline (reference sequence).

There are a few counts of this clonotype. This chain links TRBV25-1 with TRBJ1-6; D gene ambiguous. The CDR3 sequence is 15 residues long. Per the germline V gene, CDR1 is MGHDK and CDR2 is SYGVNS. Trimming cost V 1 base and J 14 bases, with 18 bases left between them. This CDR3 is CASSESGFDFPTLHF. The CDR3 bases are TGTGCCAGCAGTGAATCTGGGTTTGACTTCCCAACCCTCCACTTT. The variable domain in full, completed from reference TRBV25-1 and TRBJ1-6, reads EADIYQTPRYLVIGTGKKITLECSQTMGHDKMYWYQQDPGMELHLIHYSYGVNSTEKGDLSSESTVSRIRTEHFPLTLESARPSHTSQYLCASSESGFDFPTLHFGNGTRLTVT.